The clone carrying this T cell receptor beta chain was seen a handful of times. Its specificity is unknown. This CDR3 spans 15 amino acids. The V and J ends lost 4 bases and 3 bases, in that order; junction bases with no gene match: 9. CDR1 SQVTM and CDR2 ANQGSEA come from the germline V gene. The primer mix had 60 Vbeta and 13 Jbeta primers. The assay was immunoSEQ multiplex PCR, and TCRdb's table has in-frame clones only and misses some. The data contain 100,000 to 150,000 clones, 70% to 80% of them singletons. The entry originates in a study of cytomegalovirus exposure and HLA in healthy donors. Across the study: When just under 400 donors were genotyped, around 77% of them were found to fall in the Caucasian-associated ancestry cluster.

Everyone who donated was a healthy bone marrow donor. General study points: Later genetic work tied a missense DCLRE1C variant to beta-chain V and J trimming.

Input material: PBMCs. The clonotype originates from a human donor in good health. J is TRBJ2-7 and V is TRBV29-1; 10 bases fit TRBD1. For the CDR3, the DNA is TGCAGCGTTGTTAGTAGTCGGGACAGGGGCTACGAGCAGTACTTC. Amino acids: CSVVSSRDRGYEQYF.